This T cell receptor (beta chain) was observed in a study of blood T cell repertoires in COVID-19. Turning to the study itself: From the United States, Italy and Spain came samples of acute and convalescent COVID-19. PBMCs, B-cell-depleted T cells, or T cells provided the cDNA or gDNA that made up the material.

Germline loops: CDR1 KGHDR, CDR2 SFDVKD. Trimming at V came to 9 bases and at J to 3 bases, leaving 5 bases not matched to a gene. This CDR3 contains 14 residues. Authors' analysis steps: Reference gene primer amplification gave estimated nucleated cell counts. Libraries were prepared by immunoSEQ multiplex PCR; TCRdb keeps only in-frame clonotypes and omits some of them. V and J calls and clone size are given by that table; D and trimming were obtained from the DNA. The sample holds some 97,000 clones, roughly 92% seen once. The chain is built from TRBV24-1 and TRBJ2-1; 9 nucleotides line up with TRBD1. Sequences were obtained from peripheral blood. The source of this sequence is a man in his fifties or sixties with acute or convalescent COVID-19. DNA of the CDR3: TGTGCCACCCAAACAGGGGGCTTCTACAATGAGCAGTTCTTC. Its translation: CATQTGGFYNEQFF.